The sequence of this T cell receptor (beta chain) was determined in a study of shared clonotypes between healthy human individuals (dated by TCRdb to the early 2020s). As for the study more broadly: A few men and two women, aged 18 to 49 years, made up the cohort. To estimate repertoire size and how much clonotype sharing occurs between individuals, the study deeply sequenced the blood TCR repertoires of roughly 5 healthy adults. Libraries were prepared and TCR repertoires were sequenced by different laboratories using diverse techniques, in order to increase sequencing depth and limit assay-specific biases. Each donor's leukapheresis produced roughly between roughly 0.85 and 10 billion PBMCs. Study-level results and caveats: The small number of donors limited the genetic and exposure-history diversity represented. Only blood was sampled, and tissue TCR repertoires likely differ from those in blood. Based on pairwise subsampling, the degree of clonotype sharing among donors was expected to be affected by sequencing depth.

There are 17 amino acids in the CDR3, from cysteine to phenylalanine inclusive. Here the CDR3 DNA is all that survives: 51 bases in frame from base 1. V loses 1 base at its end and J loses 0 bases; junction bases beyond the gene matches: 7. Reading the germline V gene (reference sequence) gives CDR1 SEHNR and CDR2 FQNEAQ. The donors were healthy, HIV-negative adults who had no recently reported acute infections or vaccinations. Only Caucasian adults living in Nashville, Tennessee, USA were represented among the donors. For unsorted samples, some 100 million PBMCs were counted and genomic DNA was extracted with the QIAamp DNA Blood Mini kit. Blood was obtained by leukapheresis, after which PBMCs were separated by Ficoll-Histopaque density gradient centrifugation and cryopreserved in liquid nitrogen vapor phase. With respect to this clone: Its specific antigen is unknown. No per-base quality is available; no much larger clone lies one base away.

Using the deep immunoSEQ assay, TCR CDR3 regions were amplified from genomic DNA by multiplex PCR. For each cell subset, the extracted genomic DNA was distributed evenly across all wells of several immunoSEQ 96-well plates, and each plate served as one replicate. Each replicate PCR for unsorted PBMC received roughly 300 ng genomic DNA, equal to 30,000 to 35,000 T cell genomes. Ten immunoSEQ deep assay plates were used to sequence unsorted PBMC genomic DNA. Purified libraries were measured with a Qubit 3.0 fluorometer, size-checked on a Bioanalyzer 2100, and measured again with the KAPA Library Quantification kit. Each immunoSEQ 96-well plate was sequenced on its own single-read 150-cycle Illumina NextSeq 550 flow cell. For the original study's pipeline: Because the immunoSEQ output included only junctional sequences and no quality scores, the filtering could not be the same as the filtering used for full-length reads. To assign V/J genes and CDR3, sequences were annotated using PyIR, a Python wrapper for IgBLAST v1.9, with IMGT germline references. Any read was removed if the V/J assignment was weak (E-value above 1e-6), the CDR3 was missing, or the read contained stop codons, out-of-frame junctions, or ambiguous translated residues. V3J clonotypes were defined as sequences sharing the same inferred V gene, J gene, and CDR3 amino acid sequence. To compute the percentage overlap between repertoires, the number of shared unique clonotypes was divided by the size of the smaller repertoire. Repertoire richness was assessed with RTK rarefaction, the Chao1 estimator, and Recon v2.1 estimates of unobserved clonotypes. This immuneACCESS table, as held by TCRdb, lists in-frame sequences with V and J called but not all clones. Of the missing ones, under half trace to an unresolved V gene in checked studies; the others have no known cause. V and J calls and clone size are as listed in that table; D and trimming were resolved from the DNA. The sample table contains about 560,000 clones; only one count was recorded for about 80% of them. Around 13% of the sample comes from the top ten.

The V and J segments used are TRBV7-9 and TRBJ2-3; the central 7 bases match TRBD2. The sequencing input was PBMCs. This receptor was obtained from a woman in her thirties or forties in good health. Some clones in this sample may be carry-over from other donors' samples. The base sequence is TGTGCCAGCAGCTTAGGGGCTAGCGGTACTAGCACAGATACGCAGTATTTT. Its product reads: CASSLGASGTSTDTQYF.